This TCR beta chain was profiled in a study of vaccination effects on CD4 cells after COVID-19. CDR1 is SGHVS, CDR2 FQNEAQ, per germline. The CDR3 extends over 18 amino acids. V was trimmed by 0 bases and J by 0 bases, leaving 15 bases between them. The data were produced by immunoSEQ multiplex PCR, yet TCRdb's version contains in-frame clones alone and is incomplete. Seen here are tens of thousands of clones, 72% observed once, and the top ten hold 9.5% to 15%. Within the ViraFEST assay, antigen-specific CD4+ T cells underwent expansion with viral peptide pools prior to sequencing. The culture ran for around ten days before CD4+ T cells were isolated. Either the mRNA-1273 or the BNT162b2 vaccine was given to participants as two doses. About this clone: The antigen remains undetermined.

V and J are TRBV7-8 and TRBJ1-3; D gene ambiguous. Source: CD4+ T cells from PBMCs cultured with HCoV-229E spike peptides, taken after COVID-19 vaccination. The clonotype comes from a human donor who received a COVID-19 vaccine. The DNA for the CDR3 is TGTGCCAGCAGCTTAGCGAGCTCCCCTGCCAGCTCTGGAAACACCATATATTTT. Translated, it gives CASSLASSPASSGNTIYF.